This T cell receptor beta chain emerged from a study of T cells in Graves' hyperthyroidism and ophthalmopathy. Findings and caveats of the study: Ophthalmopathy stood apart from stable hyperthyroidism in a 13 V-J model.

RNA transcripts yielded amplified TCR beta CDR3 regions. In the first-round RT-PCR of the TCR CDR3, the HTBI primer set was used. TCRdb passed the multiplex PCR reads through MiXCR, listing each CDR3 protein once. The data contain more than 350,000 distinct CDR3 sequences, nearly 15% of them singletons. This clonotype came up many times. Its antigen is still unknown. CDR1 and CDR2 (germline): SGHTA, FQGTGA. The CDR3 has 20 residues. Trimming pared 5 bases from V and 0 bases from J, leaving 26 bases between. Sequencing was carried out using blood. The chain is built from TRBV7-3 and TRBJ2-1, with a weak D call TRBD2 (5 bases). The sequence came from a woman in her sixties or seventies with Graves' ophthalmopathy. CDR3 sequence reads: CASSPGIGSAQSSSYNEQFF. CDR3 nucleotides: TGTGCCAGCAGCCCCGGGATAGGTAGCGCCCAGTCAAGCTCCTACAATGAGCAGTTCTTC.